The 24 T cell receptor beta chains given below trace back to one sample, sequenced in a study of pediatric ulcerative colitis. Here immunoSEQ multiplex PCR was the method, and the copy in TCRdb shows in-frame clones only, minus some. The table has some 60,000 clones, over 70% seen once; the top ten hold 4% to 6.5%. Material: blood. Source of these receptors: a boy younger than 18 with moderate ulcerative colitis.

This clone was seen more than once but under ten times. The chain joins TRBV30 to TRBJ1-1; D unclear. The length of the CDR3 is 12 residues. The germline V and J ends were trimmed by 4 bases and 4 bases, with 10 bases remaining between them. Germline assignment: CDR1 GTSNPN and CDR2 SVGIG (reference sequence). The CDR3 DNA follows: TGTGCCTGGACGATAGAAGGCACTGAAGCTTTCTTT. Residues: CAWTIEGTEAFF.

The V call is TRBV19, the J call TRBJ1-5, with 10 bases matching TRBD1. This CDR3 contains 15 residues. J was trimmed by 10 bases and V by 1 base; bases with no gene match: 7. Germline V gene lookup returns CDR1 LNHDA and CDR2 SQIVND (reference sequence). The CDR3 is CASSIADRGGSPQHF. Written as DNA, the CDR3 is TGTGCCAGTAGTATAGCGGACAGGGGGGGTTCTCCCCAGCATTTT.

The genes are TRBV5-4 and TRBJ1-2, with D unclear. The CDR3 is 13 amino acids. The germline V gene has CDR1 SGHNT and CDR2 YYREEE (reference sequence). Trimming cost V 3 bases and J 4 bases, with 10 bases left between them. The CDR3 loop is CASSSGLPYGYTF. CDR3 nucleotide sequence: TGTGCCAGCAGCTCCGGACTCCCCTATGGCTACACCTTC.

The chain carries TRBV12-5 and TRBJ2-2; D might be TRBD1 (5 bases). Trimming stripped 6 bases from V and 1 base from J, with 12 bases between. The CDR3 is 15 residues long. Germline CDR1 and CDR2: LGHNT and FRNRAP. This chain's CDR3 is CASGPGHQNTGELFF. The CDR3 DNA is TGTGCTAGTGGCCCCGGACACCAGAACACCGGGGAGCTGTTTTTT. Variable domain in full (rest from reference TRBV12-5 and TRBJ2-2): DARVTQTPRHKVTEMGQEVTMRCQPILGHNTVFWYRQTMMQGLELLAYFRNRAPLDDSGMPKDRFSAEMPDATLATLKIQPSEPRDSAVYFCASGPGHQNTGELFFGEGSRLTVL.

The CDR3 protein is CASSRGQGLSAGGNTQYF. Here the CDR3 DNA reads TGTGCCAGCAGCCGAGGGCAGGGTTTATCTGCTGGGGGAAATACGCAGTATTTT. This chain uses TRBV14 with TRBJ2-3; TRBD1 or TRBD2 may be the D gene (5 bases each). The CDR3 is 18 residues long. V was cut by 4 bases and J by 7 bases, with 27 bases left in between. From germline, CDR1 is SGHDN and CDR2 FVKESK.

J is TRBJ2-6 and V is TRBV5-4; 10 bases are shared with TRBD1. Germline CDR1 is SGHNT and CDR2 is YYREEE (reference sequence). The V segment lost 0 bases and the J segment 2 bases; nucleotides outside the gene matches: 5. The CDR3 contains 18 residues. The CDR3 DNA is TGTGCCAGCAGCTTGGGGGACAGGGGAGGTACTGGGGCCAACGTCCTGACTTTC. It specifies CASSLGDRGGTGANVLTF.

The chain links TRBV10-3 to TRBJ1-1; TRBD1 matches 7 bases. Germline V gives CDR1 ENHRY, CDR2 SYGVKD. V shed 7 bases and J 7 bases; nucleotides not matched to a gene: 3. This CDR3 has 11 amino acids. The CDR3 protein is CAIKGAVEAFF. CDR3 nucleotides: TGTGCCATCAAGGGGGCTGTTGAAGCTTTCTTT.

In DNA form, the CDR3 reads TGTGCCAGCAGACCCGACAGAGGCTATGGCTACACCTTC. Translation: CASRPDRGYGYTF. The rearrangement joins TRBV6-5 to TRBJ1-2; perhaps TRBD1 as D (5 bases). The CDR3 consists of 13 residues. CDR1 and CDR2 from the germline V gene are MNHEY and SVGAGI. V dropped 6 bases and J dropped 4 bases, with 12 bases sitting between them.

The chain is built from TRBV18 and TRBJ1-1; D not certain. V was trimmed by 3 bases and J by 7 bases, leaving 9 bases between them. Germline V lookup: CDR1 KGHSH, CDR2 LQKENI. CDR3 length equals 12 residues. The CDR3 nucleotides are TGTGCCAGCTCACCCTATCGGGGTGAAGCTTTCTTT. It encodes CASSPYRGEAFF.

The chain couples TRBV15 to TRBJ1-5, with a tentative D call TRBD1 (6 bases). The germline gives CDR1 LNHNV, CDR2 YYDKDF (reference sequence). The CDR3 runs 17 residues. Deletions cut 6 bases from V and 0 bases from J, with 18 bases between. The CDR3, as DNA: TGTGCCACCAGGAAAAACCCCGGGACACCTAGCAATCAGCCCCAGCATTTT. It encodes CATRKNPGTPSNQPQHF.

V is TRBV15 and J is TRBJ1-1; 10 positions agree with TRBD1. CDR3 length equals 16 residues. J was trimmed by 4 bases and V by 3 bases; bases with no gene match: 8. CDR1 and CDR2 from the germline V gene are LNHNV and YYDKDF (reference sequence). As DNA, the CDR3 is TGTGCCACCAGCAGGGGGACAGGGGCGGGGAGCACTGAAGCTTTCTTT. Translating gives CATSRGTGAGSTEAFF.

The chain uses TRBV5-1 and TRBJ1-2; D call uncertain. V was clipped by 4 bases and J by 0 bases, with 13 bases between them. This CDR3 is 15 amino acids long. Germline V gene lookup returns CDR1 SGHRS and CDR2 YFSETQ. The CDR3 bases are TGCGCCAGCAGCCAGGCAGGATCAACTAACTATGGCTACACCTTC. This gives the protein CASSQAGSTNYGYTF.

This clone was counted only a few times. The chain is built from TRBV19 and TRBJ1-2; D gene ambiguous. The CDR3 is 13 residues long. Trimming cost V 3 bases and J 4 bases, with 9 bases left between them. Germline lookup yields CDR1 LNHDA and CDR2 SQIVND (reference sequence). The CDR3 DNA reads TGTGCCAGTAGTATCGACAAGGGCTATGGCTACACCTTC. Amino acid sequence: CASSIDKGYGYTF. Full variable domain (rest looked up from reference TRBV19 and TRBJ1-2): DGGITQSPKYLFRKEGQNVTLSCEQNLNHDAMYWYRQDPGQGLRLIYYSQIVNDFQKGDIAEGYSVSREKKESFPLTVTSAQKNPTAFYLCASSIDKGYGYTFGSGTRLTVV.

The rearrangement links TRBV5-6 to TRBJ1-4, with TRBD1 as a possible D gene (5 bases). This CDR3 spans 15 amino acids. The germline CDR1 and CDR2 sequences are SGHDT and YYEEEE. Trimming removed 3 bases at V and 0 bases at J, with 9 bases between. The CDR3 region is CASSSGPATNEKLFF. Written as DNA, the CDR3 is TGTGCCAGCAGCTCGGGACCCGCAACTAATGAAAAACTGTTTTTT.

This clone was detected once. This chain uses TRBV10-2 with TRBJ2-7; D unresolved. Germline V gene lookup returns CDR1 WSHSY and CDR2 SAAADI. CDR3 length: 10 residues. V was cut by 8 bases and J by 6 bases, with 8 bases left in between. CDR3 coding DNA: TGCGCCAGCGCCTATAGCGAGCAGTACTTC. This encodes CASAYSEQYF.

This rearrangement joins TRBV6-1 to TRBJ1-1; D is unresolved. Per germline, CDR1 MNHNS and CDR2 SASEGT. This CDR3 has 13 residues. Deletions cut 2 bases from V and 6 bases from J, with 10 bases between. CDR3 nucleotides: TGTGCCAGCAGTGAATATCCAGAAGCTGAAGCTTTCTTT. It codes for CASSEYPEAEAFF.

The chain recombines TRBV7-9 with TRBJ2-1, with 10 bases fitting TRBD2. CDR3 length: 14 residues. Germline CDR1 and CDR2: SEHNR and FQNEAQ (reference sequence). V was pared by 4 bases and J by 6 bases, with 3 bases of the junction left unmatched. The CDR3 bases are TGTGCCAGCAGCTCCGGACTAGCGGCCAATGAGCAGTTCTTC. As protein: CASSSGLAANEQFF.

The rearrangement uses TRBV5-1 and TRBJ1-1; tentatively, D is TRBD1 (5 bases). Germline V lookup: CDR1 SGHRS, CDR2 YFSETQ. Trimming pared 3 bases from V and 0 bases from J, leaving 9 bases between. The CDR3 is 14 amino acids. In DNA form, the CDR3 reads TGCGCCAGCAGCTGGGACGGAATGAACACTGAAGCTTTCTTT. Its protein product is CASSWDGMNTEAFF.

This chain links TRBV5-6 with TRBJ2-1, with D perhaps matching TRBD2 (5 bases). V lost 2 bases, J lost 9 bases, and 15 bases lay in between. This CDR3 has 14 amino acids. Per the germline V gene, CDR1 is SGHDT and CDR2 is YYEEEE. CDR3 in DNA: TGTGCCAGCAGCTTCCTCTATAGCGTCGGTGAGCAGTTCTTC. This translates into CASSFLYSVGEQFF.

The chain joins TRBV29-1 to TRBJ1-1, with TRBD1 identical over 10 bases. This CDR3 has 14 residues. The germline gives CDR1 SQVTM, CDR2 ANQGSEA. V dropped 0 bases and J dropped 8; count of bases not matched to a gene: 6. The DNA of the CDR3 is TGCAGCGTTGAAGACAGGGACAGGGGTTCCGAAGCTTTCTTT. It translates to CSVEDRDRGSEAFF.

The DNA for the CDR3 is TGTGCCAGTAGTCCCGGACAGAGCTCTGGAAACACCATATATTTT. Amino acid sequence: CASSPGQSSGNTIYF. The rearrangement joins TRBV19 to TRBJ1-3; maybe TRBD1 (6 bases). The V and J ends lost 5 bases and 0 bases respectively, with 11 bases between them. CDR3 length: 15 amino acids. Germline CDR1 reads LNHDA; CDR2 reads SQIVND (reference sequence).

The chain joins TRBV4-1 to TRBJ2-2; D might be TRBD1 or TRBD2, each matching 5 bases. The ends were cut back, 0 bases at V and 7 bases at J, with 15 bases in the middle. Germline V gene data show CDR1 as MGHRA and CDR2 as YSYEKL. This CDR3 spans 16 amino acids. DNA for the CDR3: TGCGCCAGCAGCCAAGACACCGGGGCCAGAGGCGGGGAGCTGTTTTTT. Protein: CASSQDTGARGGELFF.

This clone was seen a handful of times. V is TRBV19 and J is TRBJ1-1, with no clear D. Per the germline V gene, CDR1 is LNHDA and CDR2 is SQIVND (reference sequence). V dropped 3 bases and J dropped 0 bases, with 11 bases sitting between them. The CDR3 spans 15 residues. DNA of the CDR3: TGTGCCAGTAGTATTTTGGCAGGTATGAACACTGAAGCTTTCTTT. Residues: CASSILAGMNTEAFF.

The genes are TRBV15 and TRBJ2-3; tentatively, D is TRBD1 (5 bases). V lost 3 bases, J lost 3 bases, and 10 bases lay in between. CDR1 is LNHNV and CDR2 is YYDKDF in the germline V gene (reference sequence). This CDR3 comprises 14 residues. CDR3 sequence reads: CATSSPDMTDTQYF. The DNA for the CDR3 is TGTGCCACCAGCAGTCCGGACATGACAGATACGCAGTATTTT.